This T cell receptor (beta chain) was obtained from a study of cytomegalovirus exposure and HLA in healthy donors. Per germline, CDR1 SQVTM and CDR2 ANQGSEA. The CDR3 has 14 amino acids. Trimming stripped 6 bases from V and 4 bases from J, with 18 bases between. A multiplex PCR was run with 60 Vbeta primers and 13 Jbeta primers. Using immunoSEQ multiplex PCR, the repertoire was profiled, and TCRdb retains in-frame clones only, with some absent. The data hold about 92,000 clones, with more than 65% observed a single time. V usage is TRBV29-1 and J usage is TRBJ2-5; D possibly corresponds to TRBD1 (6 bases). The specimen sequenced was PBMCs. This receptor was taken from a girl aged 2 to 10 in good health and CMV-seropositive. CDR3 DNA: TGCAGCGTCAATCAGGTTATCAGGGGAGAGACCCAGTACTTC. Translation: CSVNQVIRGETQYF.